One and the same sample provided the 29 T cell receptor beta chains below, sequenced in a study of CD8 T cells in ankylosing spondylitis. TCRdb redid the calling of the 5' RACE reads with MiXCR, one entry per CDR3 protein. The repertoire consists of about 240,000 distinct CDR3 sequences, with more than 9% occurring once and the leading ten covering roughly 2.5%. Sequenced sample: blood, either unsorted or a sorted T cell fraction (not recorded which). The source of these receptors is a male donor with ankylosing spondylitis or in good health (not recorded which).

This clonotype was counted only a few times. The chain recombines TRBV12-3 or TRBV12-4 with TRBJ2-1; TRBD1 matches at 8 bases. The V gene end was trimmed by 4 bases and the J gene end by 4 bases; junction bases not matched to a gene: 6. This CDR3 has 15 residues. The CDR3 protein is CASSSGQDYYNEQFF. CDR3 DNA sequence: TGTGCCAGCAGTTCGGGACAGGACTATTACAATGAGCAGTTCTTC.

This clonotype was counted ten times or more. V usage is TRBV5-6 and J usage is TRBJ1-2, with a weak D call TRBD1 (5 bases). In germline, CDR1 is SGHDT, CDR2 YYEEEE. The V end lost 2 bases, the J end lost 0 bases, and 8 bases lay between the germline ends. There are 14 residues in the CDR3. This CDR3 is CASSFPTANYGYTF. In nucleotides, the CDR3 is TGTGCCAGCAGCTTTCCGACAGCTAACTATGGCTACACCTTC.

This clonotype was observed at least ten times. The chain uses TRBV5-6 and TRBJ1-2, with a weak D call TRBD1 (6 bases). Trimming stripped 2 bases from V and 2 bases from J, with 19 bases between. The germline CDR1 and CDR2 sequences are SGHDT and YYEEEE. This CDR3 has 17 amino acids. The CDR3 here is CASSFAGGETGNYGYTF. DNA of the CDR3: TGTGCCAGCAGCTTTGCGGGGGGCGAGACTGGGAACTATGGCTACACCTTC.

This clonotype has a count of ten or more. The rearrangement links TRBV27 to TRBJ1-5, with a weak D call TRBD1 (6 bases). V gave up 0 bases and J gave up 4 bases, with 10 bases separating them. Per germline, CDR1 MNHEY and CDR2 SMNVEV (reference sequence). CDR3 length equals 15 residues. DNA for the CDR3: TGTGCCAGCAGTTTATCGGTAGGGGGGAATCAGCCCCAGCATTTT. This gives the protein CASSLSVGGNQPQHF.

This clonotype was detected ten times or more. This chain links TRBV10-1 with TRBJ1-1; 9 positions match TRBD1. Trimming cost V 6 bases and J 4 bases; bases outside gene matches: 6. Germline CDR1 WNHNN, CDR2 SYGVQD (reference sequence). The CDR3 extends over 14 amino acids. CDR3 amino acids: CASSAGTGSTEAFF. In DNA, the CDR3 is TGCGCCAGCAGCGCCGGGACAGGGTCCACTGAAGCTTTCTTT.

This clonotype was seen at least ten times. V is TRBV7-9 and J is TRBJ2-1; 9 bases agree with TRBD2. This CDR3 has 16 amino acids. Losses at the gene ends were 5 bases for V and 2 bases for J; bases not matched to a gene: 7. Looked up from germline, CDR1 is SEHNR and CDR2 is FQNEAQ (reference sequence). This chain's CDR3 is CASSPVAGATYNEQFF. CDR3 nucleotide sequence: TGTGCCAGCAGCCCCGTAGCGGGAGCCACCTACAATGAGCAGTTCTTC.

This clonotype came up many times. This chain links TRBV29-1 with TRBJ2-2, with a weak D call TRBD1 (6 bases). CDR1 SQVTM and CDR2 ANQGSEA come from the germline V gene. CDR3 length: 17 amino acids. The ends were cut back, 4 bases at V and 3 bases at J, with 21 bases in the middle. CDR3 nucleotide sequence: TGCAGCGTTGGGGCCCCTAACAGGGCCCGTGACACCGGGGAGCTGTTTTTT. Translation gives CSVGAPNRARDTGELFF.

This clonotype was detected ten times or more. V is TRBV20-1 and J is TRBJ1-1; weak D call: TRBD1 (5 bases). Looked up from germline, CDR1 is DFQATT and CDR2 is SNEGSKA (reference sequence). V lost 5 bases to trimming and J lost 0 bases, with 16 bases between them. This CDR3 contains 15 residues. For the CDR3, the DNA is TGCAGTGCTTCCCCGGGACTAGCTATGAACACTGAAGCTTTCTTT. This encodes CSASPGLAMNTEAFF.

This chain links TRBV6-1 with TRBJ1-1; TRBD1 matches at 8 bases. V shed 0 bases and J 1 base; nucleotides not matched to a gene: 4. The germline CDR1 and CDR2 sequences are MNHNS and SASEGT. The CDR3 contains 16 residues. The DNA of the CDR3 is TGTGCCAGCAGTGAAGCAAGTGGGACAGGGAACACTGAAGCTTTCTTT. Protein: CASSEASGTGNTEAFF.

This clonotype was detected many times. This chain uses TRBV7-9 with TRBJ2-3; D unclear. This CDR3 is 13 amino acids long. Between the trimmed V and J ends, which lost 6 bases and 2 bases, there was a span of 9 bases. CDR1 SEHNR and CDR2 FQNEAQ come from the germline V gene (reference sequence). The CDR3 bases are TGTGCCAGCAGACCGAGGATCACAGATACGCAGTATTTT. Protein sequence: CASRPRITDTQYF.

The sample holds many counts of this clonotype. CDR3 nucleotide sequence: TGTGCCAGCACCCGAGACGAGGCTAGCGGGGGAAATGAGCAGTTCTTC. As protein: CASTRDEASGGNEQFF. J is TRBJ2-1 and V is TRBV9; 10 bases match TRBD2. The length of the CDR3 is 16 residues. V lost 6 bases and J lost 7; bases outside the gene matches: 13. Germline V gene data show CDR1 as SGDLS and CDR2 as YYNGEE.

The table lists this clonotype with many counts. V is TRBV10-3 and J is TRBJ2-3, with 8 bases identical to TRBD2. V was pared by 11 bases and J by 2 bases, with 9 bases of the junction left unmatched. CDR3 length: 14 amino acids. Germline assignment: CDR1 ENHRY and CDR2 SYGVKD. In DNA, the CDR3 is TGTGCCCCCTGCGGGAGGCCTTACACAGATACGCAGTATTTT. The encoded protein is CAPCGRPYTDTQYF.

The rearrangement links TRBV10-1 to TRBJ1-6; 8 bases are shared with TRBD1. V dropped 4 bases and J dropped 9; count of bases not matched to a gene: 5. CDR1 is WNHNN, CDR2 SYGVQD, per germline (reference sequence). The CDR3 contains 14 residues. The CDR3 region is CASSAQGARSPLHF. DNA of the CDR3: TGCGCCAGCAGTGCTCAGGGGGCGCGTTCACCCCTCCACTTT.

This clonotype was found many times. The chain links TRBV3-1 to TRBJ2-2, with D possibly being TRBD1 (6 bases). CDR3 length: 15 amino acids. Looked up from germline, CDR1 is LGHDT and CDR2 is YNNKEL (reference sequence). Trimming pared 2 bases from V and 0 bases from J, leaving 7 bases between. CDR3 in DNA: TGTGCCAGCAGCCAACAGGGGTCGAACACCGGGGAGCTGTTTTTT. This encodes CASSQQGSNTGELFF.

The rearrangement joins TRBV6-2 or TRBV6-3 to TRBJ1-5; D gene uncertain. This CDR3 is built from 14 residues. V was trimmed by 8 bases and J by 1 base, leaving 12 bases between them. Germline CDR1 is MNHEY and CDR2 is SVGEGT. This chain's CDR3 is CASSTRESNQPQHF. CDR3 nucleotides: TGTGCCAGCTCCACTAGGGAGAGCAATCAGCCCCAGCATTTT.

This clonotype was seen a single time. V is TRBV7-8 and J is TRBJ2-5, with TRBD2 matching 7 bases. V lost 5 bases, J lost 5 bases, and 11 bases stayed unmatched. This CDR3 is built from 15 residues. The germline gives CDR1 SGHVS, CDR2 FQNEAQ. The CDR3 region is CASSTTSSGWETQYF. Written as DNA, the CDR3 is TGTGCCAGCAGCACGACTAGCTCGGGTTGGGAGACCCAGTACTTC.

This clonotype was picked up many times. The V and J genes are TRBV4-2 and TRBJ1-2, with a tentative D call TRBD1 (5 bases). Per germline, CDR1 LGHNA and CDR2 YNFKEQ. With 1 base removed from V and 3 bases from J, the gap between germline ends came to 9 bases. CDR3 length: 14 amino acids. CDR3 residues: CASSQGDSYYGYTF. CDR3 nucleotides: TGTGCCAGCAGCCAAGGAGACAGCTACTATGGCTACACCTTC.

The table lists this clonotype with a count of one. Just one base apart from a much larger clone, this may be a read error. This chain links TRBV30 with TRBJ2-7; D gene unclear. From germline, CDR1 is GTSNPN and CDR2 SVGIG (reference sequence). This CDR3 is 12 amino acids long. As DNA, the CDR3 is TGTGCCTGGAGGAAGACCTACTACGAGCAGCACTTC. Protein: CAWRKTYYEQHF. Full variable domain (rest looked up from reference TRBV30 and TRBJ2-7): SQTIHQWPATLVQPVGSPLSLECTVEGTSNPNLYWYRQAAGRGLQLLFYSVGIGQISSEVPQNLSASRPQDRQFILSSKKLLLSDSGFYLCAWRKTYYEQHFGPGTRLTVT.

This clonotype was found many times. The V gene is TRBV6-1, the J gene TRBJ1-3; 8 bases match TRBD1. CDR3 size: 15 residues. Germline CDR1 and CDR2: MNHNS and SASEGT. After removal of 5 bases from V and 0 bases from J, the junction contained 3 bases not matched to a gene. The CDR3 loop reads CASSPTGGSGNTIYF. The CDR3 bases are TGTGCCAGCAGTCCAACAGGGGGCTCTGGAAACACCATATATTTT.

This clonotype was counted a few times. CDR3 sequence: CASSAASNYGYTF. The CDR3 DNA reads as TGTGCCAGCAGCGCGGCGTCCAACTATGGCTACACCTTC. V gene TRBV3-1 combines with J gene TRBJ1-2; D is unclear. CDR3 length: 13 residues. Trimming took 5 bases from V and 2 from J, leaving 9 bases between them. In germline, CDR1 is LGHDT, CDR2 YNNKEL (reference sequence).

V is TRBV7-6 and J is TRBJ1-1; tentatively, D is TRBD1 (6 bases). The V gene lost 5 bases and the J gene lost 0 bases, with 25 bases spanning the gap. This CDR3 is built from 19 residues. Per the germline V gene, CDR1 is SGHVS and CDR2 is FNYEAQ. The CDR3 sequence is CASSQGRGRGSYMNTEAFF. The DNA of the CDR3 is TGTGCCAGCAGCCAAGGGCGAGGCAGGGGTTCCTATATGAACACTGAAGCTTTCTTT.

This clonotype was recorded many times. The chain couples TRBV2 to TRBJ1-5, with TRBD1 identical over 7 bases. The J segment lost 4 bases and the V segment lost 3 bases, leaving 6 bases of the junction unmatched. CDR1 and CDR2 from the germline V gene are SNHLY and FYNNEI. The CDR3 covers 15 residues. In DNA form, the CDR3 reads TGTGCCAGCAGTGAGATGGGACAGCCTAATCAGCCCCAGCATTTT. It specifies CASSEMGQPNQPQHF. The variable domain in full, with the rest retrieved from reference TRBV2 and TRBJ1-5, is EPEVTQTPSHQVTQMGQEVILRCVPISNHLYFYWYRQILGQKVEFLVSFYNNEISEKSEIFDDQFSVERPDGSNFTLKIRSTKLEDSAMYFCASSEMGQPNQPQHFGDGTRLSIL.

In its sample, this clonotype was seen many times. The chain links TRBV5-1 to TRBJ2-1; D might be TRBD2 (6 bases). Trimming took off 4 bases at V and 2 bases at J, with 13 bases between the two ends. Germline CDR1 is SGHRS and CDR2 is YFSETQ. The CDR3 has 15 amino acids. The CDR3 nucleotides read TGCGCCAGCAGCGCGGGGCAGGATACCTACAATGAGCAGTTCTTC. Translating it yields CASSAGQDTYNEQFF.

At least ten counts were recorded for this clonotype. The V gene is TRBV30, the J gene TRBJ2-3; D could derive from TRBD1 or TRBD2 (6 bases each). CDR3 length: 13 amino acids. Trimming took off 5 bases at V and 1 base at J, with 10 bases between the two ends. Germline-derived CDR1 and CDR2 are GTSNPN and SVGIG (reference sequence). The CDR3 DNA is TGTGCCTGGGCGGGACACCGCACAGATACGCAGTATTTT. It is translated as CAWAGHRTDTQYF.

This clonotype has ten or more counts. This chain's CDR3 is CASSQVGRSSYNEQFF. CDR3 bases: TGCGCCAGCAGCCAAGTGGGGCGAAGCTCCTACAATGAGCAGTTCTTC. The chain links TRBV4-1 to TRBJ2-1, with D perhaps matching TRBD1 (5 bases). The CDR3 contains 16 residues. V lost 1 base to trimming and J lost 0 bases, with 10 bases between them. Germline V gene lookup returns CDR1 MGHRA and CDR2 YSYEKL.

This clonotype has just a few counts. The chain uses TRBV30 and TRBJ2-1; D gene ambiguous. CDR3 length: 16 amino acids. The V end lost 3 bases, the J end lost 7 bases, and 22 bases lay between the germline ends. Germline V gene data show CDR1 as GTSNPN and CDR2 as SVGIG (reference sequence). As DNA, the CDR3 is TGTGCCTGGAGGGGCCCCCTCGGTCACCCGCGGAATGAGCAGTTCTTC. Translated, it gives CAWRGPLGHPRNEQFF.

The chain combines TRBV12-3 or TRBV12-4 with TRBJ2-1; D might be TRBD2 (5 bases). This CDR3 is built from 12 residues. V lost 6 bases and J 3 bases, leaving 6 bases between the germline ends. In nucleotides, the CDR3 is TGTGCCAGCAGCGCGGGCTACAATGAGCAGTTCTTC. Amino acid sequence: CASSAGYNEQFF.

Many counts were recorded for this clonotype. The chain couples TRBV9 to TRBJ2-1; the D is unclear. V lost 0 bases, J lost 0 bases, and 10 bases lay in between. This CDR3 is built from 16 residues. The V gene's germline CDR1 is SGDLS and CDR2 YYNGEE. CDR3 in amino acids: CASSVVLTSSYNEQFF. The CDR3 nucleotides read TGTGCCAGCAGCGTAGTACTAACGAGCTCCTACAATGAGCAGTTCTTC.

This clonotype was seen repeatedly, ten times or more. The CDR3 coding sequence is TGTGCCAGCAGTAAAGGATCGAATTCACCCCTCCACTTT. Translated, it gives CASSKGSNSPLHF. The chain carries TRBV12-3 or TRBV12-4 and TRBJ1-6; D gene uncertain. The length of the CDR3 is 13 residues. V was clipped by 5 bases and J by 7 bases, with 9 bases between them.